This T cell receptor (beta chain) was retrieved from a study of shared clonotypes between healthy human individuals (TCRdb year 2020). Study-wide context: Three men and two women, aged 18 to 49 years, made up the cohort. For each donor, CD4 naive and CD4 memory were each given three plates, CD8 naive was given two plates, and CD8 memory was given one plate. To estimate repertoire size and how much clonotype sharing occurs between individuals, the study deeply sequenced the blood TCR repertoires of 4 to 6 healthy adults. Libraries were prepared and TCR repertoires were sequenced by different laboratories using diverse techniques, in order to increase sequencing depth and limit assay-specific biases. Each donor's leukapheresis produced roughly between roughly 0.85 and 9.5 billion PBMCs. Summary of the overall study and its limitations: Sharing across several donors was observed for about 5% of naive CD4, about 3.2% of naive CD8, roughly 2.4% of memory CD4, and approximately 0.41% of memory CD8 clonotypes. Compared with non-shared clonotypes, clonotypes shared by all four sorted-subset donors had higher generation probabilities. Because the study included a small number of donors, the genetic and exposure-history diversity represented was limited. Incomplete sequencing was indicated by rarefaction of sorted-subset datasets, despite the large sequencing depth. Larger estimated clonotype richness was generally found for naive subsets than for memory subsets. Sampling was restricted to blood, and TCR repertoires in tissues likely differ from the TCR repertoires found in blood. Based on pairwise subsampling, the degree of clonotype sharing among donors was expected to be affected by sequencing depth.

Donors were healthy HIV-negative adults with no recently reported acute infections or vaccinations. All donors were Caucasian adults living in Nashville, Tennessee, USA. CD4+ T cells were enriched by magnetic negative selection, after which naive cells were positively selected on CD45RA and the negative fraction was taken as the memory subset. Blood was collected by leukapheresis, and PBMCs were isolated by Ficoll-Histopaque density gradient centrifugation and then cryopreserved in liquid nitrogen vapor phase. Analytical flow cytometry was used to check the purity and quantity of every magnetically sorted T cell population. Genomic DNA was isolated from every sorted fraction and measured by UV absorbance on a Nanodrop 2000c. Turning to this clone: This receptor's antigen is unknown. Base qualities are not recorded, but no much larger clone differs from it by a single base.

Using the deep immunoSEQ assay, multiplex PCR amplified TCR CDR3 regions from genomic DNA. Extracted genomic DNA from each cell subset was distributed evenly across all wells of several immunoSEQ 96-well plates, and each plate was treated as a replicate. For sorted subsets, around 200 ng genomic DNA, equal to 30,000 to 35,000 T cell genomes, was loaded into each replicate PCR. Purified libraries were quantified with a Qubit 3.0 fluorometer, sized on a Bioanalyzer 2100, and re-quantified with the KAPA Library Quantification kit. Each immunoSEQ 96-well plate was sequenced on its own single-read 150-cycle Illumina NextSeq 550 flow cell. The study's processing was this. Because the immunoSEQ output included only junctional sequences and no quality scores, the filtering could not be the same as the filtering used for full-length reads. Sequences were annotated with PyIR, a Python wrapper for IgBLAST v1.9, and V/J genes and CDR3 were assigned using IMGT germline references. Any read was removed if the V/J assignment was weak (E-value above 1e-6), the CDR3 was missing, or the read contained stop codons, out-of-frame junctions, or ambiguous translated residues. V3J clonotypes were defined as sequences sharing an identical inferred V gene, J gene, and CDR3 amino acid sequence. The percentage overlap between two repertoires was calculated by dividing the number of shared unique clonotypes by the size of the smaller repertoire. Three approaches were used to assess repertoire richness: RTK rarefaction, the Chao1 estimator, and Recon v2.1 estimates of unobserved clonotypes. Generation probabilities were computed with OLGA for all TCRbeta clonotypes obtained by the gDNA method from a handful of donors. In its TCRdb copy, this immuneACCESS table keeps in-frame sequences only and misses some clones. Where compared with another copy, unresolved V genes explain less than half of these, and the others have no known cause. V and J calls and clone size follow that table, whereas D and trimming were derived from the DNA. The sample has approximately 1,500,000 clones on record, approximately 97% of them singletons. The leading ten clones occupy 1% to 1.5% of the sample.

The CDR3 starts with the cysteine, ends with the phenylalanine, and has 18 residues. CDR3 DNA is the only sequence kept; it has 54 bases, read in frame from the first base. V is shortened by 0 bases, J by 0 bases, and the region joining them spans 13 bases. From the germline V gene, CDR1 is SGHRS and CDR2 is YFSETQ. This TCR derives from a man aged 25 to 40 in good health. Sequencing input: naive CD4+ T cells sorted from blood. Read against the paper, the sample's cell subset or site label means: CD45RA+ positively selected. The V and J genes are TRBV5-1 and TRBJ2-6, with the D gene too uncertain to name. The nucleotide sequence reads TGCGCCAGCAGCTTGGGTCTGGGCAGCCACTCTGGGGCCAACGTCCTGACTTTC. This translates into CASSLGLGSHSGANVLTF.